A single sample is the source of the 18 T cell receptor beta chains below, sequenced in a study of shared clonotypes between healthy human individuals. Generated by immunoSEQ multiplex PCR, the TCRdb table keeps only in-frame clones and is missing some. Altogether a few million clones are present, 90% to 95% being singletons, with the ten largest covering about 0.41%. The sample taken for sequencing was naive CD4+ T cells from PBMCs. Subset indicated: CD45RA+ positively selected. The receptors shown here come from a man between 18 and 35 years old in good health. Some clones in this sample may be carry-over from other donors' samples.

The gene calls are TRBV10-2 and TRBJ1-1; tentative D call: TRBD1 (6 bases). The CDR3 runs to 15 residues. V lost 2 bases, J lost 1 base, and 11 bases lay in between. Germline V CDR1 and CDR2: WSHSY, SAAADI. The CDR3 loop is CASSENRVGNTEAFF. Written as DNA, the CDR3 is TGCGCCAGCAGTGAGAACAGGGTGGGGAACACTGAAGCTTTCTTT.

The chain is built from TRBV28 and TRBJ2-3, with 11 nucleotides matching TRBD2. Germline-derived CDR1 and CDR2 are MDHEN and SYDVKM. This CDR3 has 20 residues. With 5 bases clipped from V and 1 base from J, the junction kept 17 bases outside the gene matches. CDR3 region: CASSPLSGRAKGFGTDTQYF. CDR3 DNA sequence: TGTGCCAGCAGTCCCCTTAGCGGGAGGGCCAAGGGATTTGGCACAGATACGCAGTATTTT. Drawing the rest from reference TRBV28 and TRBJ2-3, the complete variable domain is DVKVTQSSRYLVKRTGEKVFLECVQDMDHENMFWYRQDPGLGLRLIYFSYDVKMKEKGDIPEGYSVSREKKERFSLILESASTNQTSMYLCASSPLSGRAKGFGTDTQYFGPGTRLTVL.

This rearrangement joins TRBV9 to TRBJ1-5; D may be TRBD1 (5 bases). This CDR3 comprises 13 residues. The germline V and J ends were trimmed by 4 bases and 4 bases, with 9 bases remaining between them. CDR1 is SGDLS, CDR2 YYNGEE, per germline. CDR3 protein: CASSRDGNQPQHF. As DNA, the CDR3 is TGTGCCAGCAGCCGGGACGGGAATCAGCCCCAGCATTTT.

The table lists this clone with a few counts. The rearrangement links TRBV28 to TRBJ1-2, with a tentative D call TRBD1 (5 bases). Germline V gene sequence: CDR1 MDHEN, CDR2 SYDVKM. The CDR3 loop spans 10 amino acids. For the CDR3, the DNA is TGTGCTGCCGGGGCGCTTGGCTACACCTTC. Protein: CAAGALGYTF.

J is TRBJ2-7 and V is TRBV18; 7 nucleotides agree with TRBD2. With V trimmed by 2 bases and J by 5 bases, 9 bases remained unmatched. The CDR3 has 15 residues. Germline V gene lookup returns CDR1 KGHSH and CDR2 LQKENI. CDR3 amino acids: CASSPGFKRENEQYF. CDR3 nucleotide sequence: TGTGCCAGCTCACCAGGTTTCAAGCGGGAAAACGAGCAGTACTTC.

The chain recombines TRBV28 with TRBJ2-5; D unresolved. The CDR3 is 14 residues long. The germline CDR1 and CDR2 sequences are MDHEN and SYDVKM. Trimming left V 2 bases short and J 6 bases short, with 13 bases between. This chain's CDR3 is CASSLIAIQKTQYF. CDR3 bases: TGTGCCAGCAGTTTAATTGCGATCCAGAAGACCCAGTACTTC.

CDR3 nucleotides: TGCGCCAGCAGCTTGGCACTAGCGGGGTTAGCCAAAAACATTCAGTACTTC. It yields the protein CASSLALAGLAKNIQYF. The rearrangement links TRBV5-1 to TRBJ2-4; 10 bases align to TRBD2. Germline CDR1 reads SGHRS; CDR2 reads YFSETQ. The V gene end was trimmed by 0 bases and the J gene end by 0 bases; junction bases not matched to a gene: 3. This CDR3 spans 17 amino acids. Using reference TRBV5-1 and TRBJ2-4 for the parts outside the CDR3, the full variable domain is KAGVTQTPRYLIKTRGQQVTLSCSPISGHRSVSWYQQTPGQGLQFLFEYFSETQRNKGNFPGRFSGRQFSNSRSEMNVSTLELGDSALYLCASSLALAGLAKNIQYFGAGTRLSVL.

The gene calls are TRBV5-8 and TRBJ2-1; D is perhaps TRBD2 (5 bases). Germline V CDR1 and CDR2: SGHTS, YDEGEE. This CDR3 comprises 15 residues. Trimming removed 3 bases from V and 3 bases from J, with 13 bases in between. CDR3 nucleotide sequence: TGTGCCAGCAGCTCGAGCGGCGTAGGCTACAATGAGCAGTTCTTC. This gives the protein CASSSSGVGYNEQFF.

This chain uses TRBV14 with TRBJ2-7; D remains unclear. The CDR3 length is 12 residues. The V and J ends lost 4 bases and 5 bases respectively, with 9 bases between them. Germline loops: CDR1 SGHDN, CDR2 FVKESK. The CDR3 sequence: CASSPRTHEQYF. The CDR3 DNA sequence: TGTGCCAGCAGCCCCCGGACCCACGAGCAGTACTTC.

The V call is TRBV28, the J call TRBJ1-5; 8 bases are shared with TRBD1. From germline, CDR1 is MDHEN and CDR2 SYDVKM. The CDR3 totals 15 residues. The V and J ends lost 2 bases and 6 bases, in that order; junction bases with no gene match: 6. In nucleotides, the CDR3 is TGTGCCAGCAGTTTACAGGGGGCTAAGAGTCAGCCCCAGCATTTT. This gives the protein CASSLQGAKSQPQHF.

The J gene is TRBJ2-7, the V gene TRBV4-2, with TRBD1 matching 7 bases. CDR1 is LGHNA, CDR2 YNFKEQ, per germline. V gave up 3 bases and J gave up 4 bases; unmatched junction bases: 12. The CDR3 is 16 amino acids. In nucleotides, the CDR3 is TGTGCCAGCAGCCAGGCGGCCGGGACAGCCCCTTACGAGCAGTACTTC. This gives the protein CASSQAAGTAPYEQYF.

The chain carries TRBV30 and TRBJ2-3, with 12 bases aligning to TRBD2. With 3 bases clipped from V and 2 bases from J, the junction kept 6 bases outside the gene matches. CDR1 is GTSNPN and CDR2 is SVGIG in the germline V gene (reference sequence). CDR3 length: 16 amino acids. Here the CDR3 DNA reads TGTGCCTGGAGCCCCGGACTAGCGGGGACCACAGATACGCAGTATTTT. Translating gives CAWSPGLAGTTDTQYF.

This clone was counted once. This rearrangement joins TRBV10-3 to TRBJ2-5; 8 bases agree with TRBD2. The trim removed 10 bases at V and 4 bases at J, leaving 17 bases unmatched. Germline lookup yields CDR1 ENHRY and CDR2 SYGVKD. This CDR3 spans 16 amino acids. The CDR3 bases are TGTGCCAGGGAGCGGGGGATGCGGGAGGACCGAGAGACCCAGTACTTC. It specifies CARERGMREDRETQYF.

V is TRBV7-3 and J is TRBJ2-5, with D possibly being TRBD2 (6 bases). From germline, CDR1 is SGHTA and CDR2 FQGTGA. CDR3 length: 16 amino acids. Deletions cut 3 bases from V and 4 bases from J, with 18 bases between. CDR3 nucleotide sequence: TGTGCCAGCAGCTTCGATGCGGGAAGGAGTAGAGAGACCCAGTACTTC. Translated, it gives CASSFDAGRSRETQYF.

This rearrangement joins TRBV11-2 to TRBJ2-3, with TRBD2 identical over 7 bases. V dropped 5 bases and J dropped 2; count of bases not matched to a gene: 4. Germline lookup yields CDR1 SGHAT and CDR2 FQNNGV. The CDR3 has 14 residues. In nucleotides, the CDR3 is TGTGCCAGCAGCGCGGGACTATCCACAGATACGCAGTATTTT. Translating it yields CASSAGLSTDTQYF. The full variable domain, with the rest looked up from reference TRBV11-2 and TRBJ2-3, is EAGVAQSPRYKIIEKRQSVAFWCNPISGHATLYWYQQILGQGPKLLIQFQNNGVVDDSQLPKDRFSAERLKGVDSTLKIQPAKLEDSAVYLCASSAGLSTDTQYFGPGTRLTVL.

The V and J genes are TRBV9 and TRBJ2-1; D call uncertain. Between the trimmed V and J ends, which lost 0 bases and 8 bases, there was a span of 12 bases. CDR3 length: 14 residues. Germline-derived CDR1 and CDR2 are SGDLS and YYNGEE. The CDR3, as DNA: TGTGCCAGCAGCGTAGGGACGGGCACGGATGAGCAGTTCTTC. The encoded protein is CASSVGTGTDEQFF.

The chain is built from TRBV6-6 and TRBJ2-7, with 7 bases identical to TRBD2. Unmatched junction bases numbered 4, after V lost 6 bases and J lost 2 bases. The CDR3 is 13 amino acids. The germline gives CDR1 MNHNY, CDR2 SVGAGI (reference sequence). CDR3 sequence: CASSTGLPYEQYF. CDR3 in DNA: TGTGCCAGCAGCACGGGACTACCCTACGAGCAGTACTTC.

V is TRBV5-1 and J is TRBJ2-3, with a possible D match to TRBD1 (5 bases). The V gene's germline CDR1 is SGHRS and CDR2 YFSETQ. Between the trimmed V and J ends, which lost 4 bases and 1 base, there was a span of 10 bases. The CDR3 runs 14 residues. The CDR3 here is CASSPVQGTDTQYF. The CDR3 DNA follows: TGCGCCAGCAGCCCGGTACAGGGCACAGATACGCAGTATTTT.